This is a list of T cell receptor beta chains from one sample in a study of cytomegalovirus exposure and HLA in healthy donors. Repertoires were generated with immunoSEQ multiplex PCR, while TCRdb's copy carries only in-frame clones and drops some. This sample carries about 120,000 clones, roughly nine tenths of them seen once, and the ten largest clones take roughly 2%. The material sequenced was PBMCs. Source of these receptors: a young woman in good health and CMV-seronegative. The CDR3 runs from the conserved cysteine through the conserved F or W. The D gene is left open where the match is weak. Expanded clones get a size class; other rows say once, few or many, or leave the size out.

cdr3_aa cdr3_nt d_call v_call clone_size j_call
CASSEAGKVDEKLFF TGTGCCAGCAGCGAGGCGGGGAAAGTGGATGAAAAACTGTTTTTT . TRBV7-9 . TRBJ1-4
CAVTGVNTEAFF TGTGCAGTCACCGGGGTGAACACTGAAGCTTTCTTT . TRBV6-5 once TRBJ1-1
CASSLGSGNYEQYF TGCGCCAGCAGCTTGGGCAGCGGAAACTACGAGCAGTACTTC . TRBV5-1 few TRBJ2-7
CASSPRDRPVNEQFF TGTGCCAGCAGCCCCCGGGACAGACCAGTCAATGAGCAGTTCTTC TRBD1 TRBV7-9 once TRBJ2-1
CASRDITTNEKLFF TGTGCCAGCCGGGACATAACAACTAATGAAAAACTGTTTTTT . TRBV25-1 . TRBJ1-4
CASSLGVAGTDTQYF TGTGCCAGCAGCTTAGGGGTAGCAGGCACAGATACGCAGTATTTT . TRBV7-9 . TRBJ2-3
CASSLGLGGFDTQYF TGCGCCAGCAGCTTGGGATTAGGGGGATTTGATACGCAGTATTTT . TRBV5-1 . TRBJ2-3
CASSQGTAGTGATGELFF TGTGCCAGCAGCCAGGGTACAGCAGGGACAGGGGCCACCGGGGAGCTGTTTTTT TRBD1 TRBV7-9 . TRBJ2-2
CASSFSQGAPQYF TGTGCCAGCAGCTTTTCGCAGGGGGCACCCCAGTACTTC TRBD1 TRBV11-2 . TRBJ2-5
CASSLWTAQPSNYGYTF TGTGCCAGCAGCTTGTGGACAGCACAGCCCTCTAACTATGGCTACACCTTC . TRBV7-8 . TRBJ1-2
CAISGGRDPGHEQYF TGTGCCATCAGTGGGGGGAGGGACCCAGGCCACGAGCAGTACTTC TRBD2 TRBV10-3 . TRBJ2-7
CASSITGLAYEQYF TGTGCCAGCAGCATAACGGGACTAGCTTACGAGCAGTACTTC TRBD2 TRBV11-1 . TRBJ2-7
CASRPQYVDTGELFF TGTGCCAGCAGACCTCAGTATGTGGACACCGGGGAGCTGTTTTTT . TRBV5-4 . TRBJ2-2
CASSSPGTRGEQYF TGTGCCAGCAGTTCACCCGGGACTAGGGGCGAGCAGTACTTC TRBD2 TRBV27 . TRBJ2-7
CASSLDPGTVMNEQFF TGTGCCAGCAGTTTAGATCCTGGGACAGTGATGAATGAGCAGTTCTTC TRBD1 TRBV27 . TRBJ2-1
CASRAGLAGSEQYF TGTGCCAGCAGAGCGGGCCTAGCGGGAAGCGAGCAGTACTTC TRBD2 TRBV11-2 few TRBJ2-7
CAWSPLGGQYF TGTGCCTGGAGTCCTCTGGGGGGGCAGTATTTT . TRBV30 . TRBJ2-3
CASSLGRGADFF TGCGCCAGCAGCTTAGGGAGGGGGGCGGATTTCTTC . TRBV5-1 . TRBJ2-1
CASSGGPDAEQFF TGTGCCAGCAGTGGGGGCCCGGATGCCGAGCAGTTCTTC . TRBV28 . TRBJ2-1
CASSEAGGSYNEQFF TGTGCCAGCAGTGAAGCGGGAGGCTCCTACAATGAGCAGTTCTTC . TRBV6-1 . TRBJ2-1
CASSPYNEQFF TGTGCCAGCAGCCCATACAATGAGCAGTTCTTC . TRBV11-2 . TRBJ2-1
CASTSGNQPQHF TGTGCCAGTACCTCAGGGAATCAGCCCCAGCATTTT . TRBV19 . TRBJ1-5
CASSGTGGSYEQYF TGTGCCAGCAGTGGGACAGGGGGCTCCTACGAGCAGTACTTC TRBD1 TRBV2 . TRBJ2-7
CASSIDSSYEQYF TGTGCCAGTAGTATAGACAGCTCCTACGAGCAGTACTTC . TRBV19 . TRBJ2-7
CASSSEGDTQYF TGTGCCAGCAGCTCCGAGGGAGATACGCAGTATTTT . TRBV5-5 . TRBJ2-3
CASSDSEGANVLTF TGTGCCAGCAGTGACTCCGAGGGGGCCAACGTCCTGACTTTC . TRBV6-4 . TRBJ2-6
CSLRDRAYNEQFF TGCAGCCTCCGGGACAGAGCCTACAATGAGCAGTTCTTC TRBD1 TRBV29-1 . TRBJ2-1
CASSSTGTVPYNEQFF TGTGCCAGCAGTTCCACAGGGACGGTGCCCTACAATGAGCAGTTCTTC . TRBV27 . TRBJ2-1
CASRPLASLYNEQFF TGTGCCAGCAGGCCACTAGCGAGCCTCTACAATGAGCAGTTCTTC TRBD2 TRBV6-5 . TRBJ2-1
CASSAGGNTDTQYF TGCGCCAGCAGCGCGGGAGGCAACACAGATACGCAGTATTTT TRBD2 TRBV10-1 . TRBJ2-3
CASSFWAGGPETQYF TGTGCCAGCAGCTTTTGGGCGGGAGGGCCTGAGACCCAGTACTTC TRBD2 TRBV7-3 . TRBJ2-5
CAWRPASEYTYNEQFF TGTGCCTGGAGGCCGGCCAGCGAGTATACCTACAATGAGCAGTTCTTC . TRBV30 . TRBJ2-1
CASSQDPAGGPDTQYF TGTGCCAGCAGCCAAGATCCAGCGGGAGGCCCAGATACGCAGTATTTT TRBD2 TRBV4-2 . TRBJ2-3
CASSPNDIYSYEQYF TGTGCCAGCAGCCCAAATGACATCTACTCCTACGAGCAGTACTTC . TRBV28 . TRBJ2-7
CAGSGGSYEQYF TGTGCCGGTAGCGGGGGCTCCTACGAGCAGTACTTC TRBD2 TRBV30 . TRBJ2-7
CASSLESGGGYEQYF TGCGCCAGCAGCTTGGAATCAGGGGGCGGTTACGAGCAGTACTTC TRBD1 TRBV5-1 . TRBJ2-7
CASSPTSGSYEQYF TGTGCCAGCAGCCCAACTAGCGGGAGCTACGAGCAGTACTTC TRBD2 TRBV7-9 . TRBJ2-7
CASSVGGNQETQYF TGCGCCAGCAGCGTGGGGGGCAACCAAGAGACCCAGTACTTC . TRBV5-1 . TRBJ2-5
CATSRDATSGRLNEQYF TGTGCCACCAGCAGAGACGCCACTAGCGGGAGATTGAACGAGCAGTACTTC TRBD2 TRBV15 . TRBJ2-7
CASSTQGQGALGYTF TGTGCCAGCAGCACCCAGGGACAGGGGGCGCTCGGCTACACCTTC . TRBV21-1 . TRBJ1-2
CASSVSGSGETQYF TGTGCCAGCAGCGTATCCGGGAGTGGGGAGACCCAGTACTTC . TRBV7-9 . TRBJ2-5
CAWSRGQANTEAFF TGTGCCTGGAGTAGGGGACAAGCGAACACTGAAGCTTTCTTT . TRBV30 . TRBJ1-1
CASSGLAGGQETQYF TGTGCCAGCAGCGGCCTGGCGGGAGGTCAAGAGACCCAGTACTTC TRBD2 TRBV11-3 . TRBJ2-5
CASSFVFWRDLNTEAFF TGTGCCAGCAGCTTCGTCTTTTGGCGGGATCTGAACACTGAAGCTTTCTTT . TRBV11-2 few TRBJ1-1
CASSFLSDTQYF TGTGCCAGCAGCTTCCTTTCGGATACGCAGTATTTT . TRBV7-8 . TRBJ2-3
CASSRVTGNTIYF TGTGCCAGCAGCCGAGTTACTGGAAACACCATATATTTT . TRBV14 . TRBJ1-3
CASRALAGFYEQYF TGTGCCAGCAGAGCACTAGCGGGGTTCTACGAGCAGTACTTC TRBD2 TRBV2 . TRBJ2-7
CASSATGLAFTGELFF TGTGCCAGTAGTGCCACGGGACTAGCCTTCACCGGGGAGCTGTTTTTT TRBD2 TRBV19 . TRBJ2-2
CASSFRQGGRNEQFF TGTGCCAGCAGCTTCAGACAGGGGGGTCGGAATGAGCAGTTCTTC TRBD1 TRBV7-9 . TRBJ2-1
CASREPSADTQYF TGTGCCAGCAGGGAACCCTCGGCAGATACGCAGTATTTT . TRBV6-1 . TRBJ2-3
CSVRDPGTEAFF TGCAGCGTGCGGGACCCGGGGACTGAAGCTTTCTTT . TRBV29-1 . TRBJ1-1
CASSSGLAGDPYEQYF TGTGCCAGCAGTTCCGGACTAGCGGGAGACCCCTACGAGCAGTACTTC TRBD2 TRBV5-8 . TRBJ2-7